This T cell receptor beta chain was observed in a study of breast tumors, draining lymph nodes, adjacent tissues. Study-wide points: Luminal-like breast cancer showed significantly greater tumor-nontumor repertoire similarity than basal-like breast cancer did. Most tumor T cells seemingly derive from lymph node, then expand in tumor. Compared with lymph nodes, tumors were less diverse; compared with nontumor tissue, more.

TCRdb passed the multiplex PCR reads through MiXCR, listing each CDR3 protein once. Found here are about 25,000 distinct CDR3 sequences, roughly a quarter of them singletons; the top ten hold about 14%. Ten or more counts support this clonotype. The antigen remains unidentified. Germline V gene lookup returns CDR1 LGHDT and CDR2 YNNKEL (reference sequence). J gave up 6 bases and V 5 bases, and 3 bases lay outside the gene matches. There are 15 residues in the CDR3. The specimen was breast tumor tissue. The receptor's source is a female donor with breast cancer. Some clones in this sample may be carry-over from other donors' samples. V usage is TRBV3-1 and J usage is TRBJ2-1; 14 positions agree with TRBD2. CDR3: CASSFGLAGGNEQFF. As DNA, the CDR3 is TGTGCCAGCAGCTTCGGACTAGCGGGAGGCAATGAGCAGTTCTTC.